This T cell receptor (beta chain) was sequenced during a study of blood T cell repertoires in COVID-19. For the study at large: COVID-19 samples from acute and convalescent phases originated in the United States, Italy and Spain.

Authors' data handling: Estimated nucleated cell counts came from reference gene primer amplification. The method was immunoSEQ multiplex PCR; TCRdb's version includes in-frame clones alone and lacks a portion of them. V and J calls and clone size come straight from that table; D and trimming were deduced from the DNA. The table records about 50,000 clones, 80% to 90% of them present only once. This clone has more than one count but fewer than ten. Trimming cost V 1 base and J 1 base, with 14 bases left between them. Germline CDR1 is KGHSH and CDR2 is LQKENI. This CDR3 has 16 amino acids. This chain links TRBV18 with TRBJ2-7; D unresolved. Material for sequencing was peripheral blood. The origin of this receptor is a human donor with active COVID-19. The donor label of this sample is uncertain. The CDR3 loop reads CASSPQKVALSYEQYF. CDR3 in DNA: TGTGCCAGCTCACCACAGAAAGTTGCACTTTCCTACGAGCAGTACTTC.